This T cell receptor beta chain was documented in a study of PD-1 blockade in classical Hodgkin lymphoma. Across the whole study: On a schedule of every 2 weeks, patients received nivolumab 3 mg/kg intravenously.

Remarks on this clone: The antigen remains undetermined.

Study observations and caveats: Patients who began taking nivolumab under 1 year after ASCT were left out. CD4+ TCR diversity, unlike CD8+, climbed significantly by C4D1. Reported baseline diversity: healthy donors highest, relapsed/refractory patients lowest.

Autologous stem cell transplantation was followed by relapse in every patient, and brentuximab vedotin exposure varied. Only in-frame clones appear in the TCRdb table, and some are missing; sequencing was by immunoSEQ multiplex PCR. The sample includes about 40,000 clones, just over 85% of them seen just once. The TCR sequence derives from a human donor with classical Hodgkin lymphoma. This specimen was peripheral blood mononuclear cells (PBMCs), taken before the second cycle of nivolumab.

The CDR3 here is CASSLSPEQDSPIYYGYTF. The CDR3 region has the DNA TGTGCCAGCAGCTTGAGTCCTGAACAGGACAGCCCGATTTACTATGGCTACACCTTC. The J gene is TRBJ1-2, the V gene TRBV5-8, with a weak D call TRBD1 (6 bases). V was clipped by 1 base and J by 3 bases, with 25 bases between them. CDR3 length: 19 amino acids. Germline values: CDR1 SGHTS, CDR2 YDEGEE.